This T cell receptor beta chain was identified during a study of T cell responses to AZD1222 COVID-19 vaccine. TCRdb keeps only in-frame clones here, not all; method: immunoSEQ multiplex PCR. The sample lists some 82,000 clones, about 87% seen once, with around 5% in the top ten. The V end lost 0 bases, the J end lost 4 bases, and 14 bases lay between the germline ends. This CDR3 has 15 residues. Germline CDR1 is GTSNPN and CDR2 is SVGIG (reference sequence). The input for sequencing was peripheral blood, taken on day 0 of AZD1222 vaccination. This TCR was sampled from an adult in good health. The chain is built from TRBV30 and TRBJ2-3; the D call may be TRBD1 or TRBD2 (5 bases each). The CDR3 is CAWSVRGALSDTQYF. Written as DNA, the CDR3 is TGTGCCTGGAGTGTAAGGGGAGCGTTGTCAGATACGCAGTATTTT.